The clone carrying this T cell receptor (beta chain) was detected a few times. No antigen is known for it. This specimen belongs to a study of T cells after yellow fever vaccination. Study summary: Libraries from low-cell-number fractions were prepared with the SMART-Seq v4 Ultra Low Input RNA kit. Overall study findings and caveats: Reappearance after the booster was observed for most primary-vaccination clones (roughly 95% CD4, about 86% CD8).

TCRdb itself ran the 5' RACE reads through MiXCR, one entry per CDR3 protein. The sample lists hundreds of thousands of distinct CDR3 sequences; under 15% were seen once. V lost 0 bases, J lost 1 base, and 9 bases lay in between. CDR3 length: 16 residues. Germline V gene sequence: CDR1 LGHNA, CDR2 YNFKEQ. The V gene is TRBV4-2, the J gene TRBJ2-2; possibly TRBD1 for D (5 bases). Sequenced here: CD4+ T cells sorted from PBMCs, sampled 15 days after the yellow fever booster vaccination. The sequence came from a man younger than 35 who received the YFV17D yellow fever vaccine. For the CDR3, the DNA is TGTGCCAGCAGCCAAGAAGAGCAGGGGAACACCGGGGAGCTGTTTTTT. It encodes CASSQEEQGNTGELFF.